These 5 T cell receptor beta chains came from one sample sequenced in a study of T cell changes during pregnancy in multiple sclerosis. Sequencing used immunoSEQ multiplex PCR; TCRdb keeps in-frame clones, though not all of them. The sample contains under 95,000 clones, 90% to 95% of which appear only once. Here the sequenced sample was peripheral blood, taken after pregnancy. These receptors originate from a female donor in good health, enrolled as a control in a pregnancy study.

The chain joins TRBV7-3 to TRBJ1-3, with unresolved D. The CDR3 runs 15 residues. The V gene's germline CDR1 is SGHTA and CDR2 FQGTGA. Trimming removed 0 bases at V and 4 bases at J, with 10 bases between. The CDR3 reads CASSLTSTVGNTIYF. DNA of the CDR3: TGTGCCAGCAGCTTAACCTCAACGGTCGGAAACACCATATATTTT.

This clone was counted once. The CDR3 region has the DNA TGTGCCAGCAGTTCACGCGGGGACGAGCAGTACTTC. Translated: CASSSRGDEQYF. The chain employs TRBV28 and TRBJ2-7; possibly TRBD2 for D (6 bases). Germline CDR1 reads MDHEN; CDR2 reads SYDVKM. The CDR3 has 12 amino acids. The ends were cut back, 4 bases at V and 5 bases at J, with 9 bases in the middle. Together with reference TRBV28 and TRBJ2-7, the CDR3 gives the full variable domain: DVKVTQSSRYLVKRTGEKVFLECVQDMDHENMFWYRQDPGLGLRLIYFSYDVKMKEKGDIPEGYSVSREKKERFSLILESASTNQTSMYLCASSSRGDEQYFGPGTRLTVT.

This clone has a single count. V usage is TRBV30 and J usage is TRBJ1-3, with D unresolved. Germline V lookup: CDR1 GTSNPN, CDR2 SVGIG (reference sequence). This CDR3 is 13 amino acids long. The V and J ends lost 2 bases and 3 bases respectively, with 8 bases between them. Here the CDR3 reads CAWSNGGGNTIYF. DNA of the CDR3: TGTGCCTGGAGTAACGGAGGTGGAAACACCATATATTTT.

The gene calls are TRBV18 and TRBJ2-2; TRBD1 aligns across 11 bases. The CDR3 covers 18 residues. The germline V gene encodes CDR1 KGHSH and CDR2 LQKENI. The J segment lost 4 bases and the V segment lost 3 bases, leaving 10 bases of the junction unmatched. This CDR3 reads CASSPLASGTGGTGELFF. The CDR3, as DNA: TGTGCCAGCTCACCTCTAGCCTCCGGGACAGGGGGCACCGGGGAGCTGTTTTTT.

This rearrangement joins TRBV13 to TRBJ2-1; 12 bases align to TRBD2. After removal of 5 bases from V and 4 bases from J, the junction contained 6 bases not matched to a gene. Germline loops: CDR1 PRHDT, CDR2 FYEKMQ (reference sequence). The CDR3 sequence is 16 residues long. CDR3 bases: TGTGCCAGCAGCCAGGCTAGCGGGGGGGGTTACAATGAGCAGTTCTTC. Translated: CASSQASGGGYNEQFF.